This T cell receptor (beta chain) was captured by sequencing in a study of blood T cell repertoires in COVID-19 (dated by TCRdb to the early 2020s). With regard to the full study: Collaborator samples came from the United States, Italy and Spain and covered acute and convalescent phases of COVID-19. The prospective study material was composed of cDNA or gDNA derived from T cells, B-cell-depleted T cells, or PBMCs. Deeply sampled blood TCRbeta repertoires from subjects exposed to, actively infected with, or recovered from COVID-19 were included in the dataset. The repertoires were made available in a free public database intended to serve as a resource for research on the immune response to SARS-CoV-2. The samples were drawn from the first 160 participants of the ongoing ImmuneRACE study and from some 1,300 subjects provided by 6 global collaborators. Sample metadata almost always included a de-identified subject ID, COVID-19 status, age in years and sex. HLA class I and class II types, where available, came from metadata supplied by the sample provider rather than from assay-based typing.

The investigation overall reported the following: The quantity of clinical and demographic metadata differed by source and by participant and was supplied without curation.

The collaborating institutions used their own protocols to collect whole blood in K2EDTA tubes. For TCRbeta analysis, collaborators shipped samples as frozen whole blood, isolated PBMCs, or DNA extracted from either of those sample types. From V the trimming removes 2 bases and from J it removes 6 bases, while the gene matches leave 4 bases of the junction unaccounted for. The CDR3 contains 14 residues, cysteine and phenylalanine counted. Only the CDR3 region is kept as DNA, spanning 42 bases read in frame from base 1. CDR1 and CDR2 are drawn from the germline V gene (reference sequence): MNHEY, SMNVEV. In the case of this clone: There is no known antigen for this receptor. Per-base qualities were not stored, and no clone one base away is much larger.

The immunoSEQ Assay, a bias-controlled multiplex PCR, was used to amplify TCRbeta CDR3 regions from genomic DNA. As for how the authors treated the data: The number of nucleated cells in each sample was estimated by amplification of reference gene primers within the assay. Sequence reads were collapsed and filtered to measure the absolute abundance of every unique TCRbeta CDR3 rearrangement. For each sample, productive Simpson clonality was calculated as the square root of Simpson's diversity index over productive rearrangements. TCRdb mirrors the immuneACCESS table, restricted to in-frame sequences. Some clones are absent from its copies; in checked studies, under half trace to an unresolved V gene, and the reason for the others is unknown. The DNA was the basis for D and trimming; V, J and clone size are from that table. In all, the sample holds 50,000 to 70,000 clones, and around 83% of those were seen once. The ten largest clones represent 5.6% of the sample.

This receptor was identified in an older woman with acute or convalescent COVID-19. Here the chain combines TRBV27 and TRBJ2-7; the central 10 bases match TRBD2. The sequenced sample consisted of peripheral blood. The CDR3 here reads CASSLSGGAREQYF. The DNA reads as follows: TGTGCCAGCAGTTTAAGCGGGGGGGCTCGCGAGCAGTACTTC.